This T cell receptor beta chain was recovered during a study of regulatory T cells in long-lasting Graves disease (dated by TCRdb to about 2021). A note on the overall study: Newly diagnosed Graves' disease patients had taken antithyroid drugs for less than 3 months. Persistent Graves' disease patients were compared with newly diagnosed Graves' disease patients by peripheral blood TCR sequencing and RNA sequencing. The study took place in China and was registered as a clinical trial. A total of about 33 samples were covered by TCR sequencing, comprising some 13 persistent and 20 or so newly diagnosed Graves' disease patients. Broader findings and caveats from the paper: Sequencing and analysis were limited to the TCR beta chain. Peripheral blood alone was examined, since thyroid tissue, which constituted the primary lesion, could not be accessed. Preferential use of TRBV28, TRBJ1-2 and TRBJ2-5 was observed in persistent disease, whereas TRBV20-1 and TRBJ2-1 were favored in newly diagnosed disease. Compared with newly diagnosed patients, persistent Graves' disease patients had lower TCR Shannon entropy and fewer highly expanded clones, which suggests clonal expansion. Persistent patients shared more public clonotypes among themselves (under 3,000) than newly diagnosed patients did (approximately 870). The authors acknowledged the small sample size as a limitation that may reduce accuracy.

According to the germline V gene, CDR1 reads SGHTA and CDR2 reads FQGTGA. Trimming takes 0 bases off V and 3 bases off J; junction bases not matched to a gene: 7. Including the terminal cysteine and phenylalanine, the CDR3 comprises 17 residues. The kept DNA is CDR3 alone, 51 bases in frame from the first base. According to the study, the label for this sample's time point signals: newly diagnosed GD, antithyroid drugs for less than 3 months. For both TCR sequencing and RNA sequencing, RNA was extracted from PBMCs in TRIzol. The diagnosis of Graves' disease followed American Thyroid Association guidelines. Patients were recruited from an endocrinology department in Xi'an, China. From each patient, about 9.7 milliliters of peripheral blood was collected into an EDTA anticoagulant tube. PBMCs were isolated by Ficoll Paque Plus density gradient separation without further T cell sorting. RNA quality was checked with an Agilent 2100 Bioanalyzer and agarose gel, and concentration with a NanoDrop 2000.

Libraries were made using multiplex PCR. The sequencer listed for this sample is Illumina HiSeq 4000. iRepertoire HTBI primers and Arm-PCR amplification of CDR3 regions were used to construct TCR beta libraries. Gel purification was performed on PCR products prior to sequencing. As for the authors' bioinformatics: Gene usage analysis of CDR3 amino acid clonotypes used the 62 TRBV and 14 to 15 TRBJ segments found across samples. COPE and FqMerger were used to merge filtered high-quality paired reads into contigs. BLAST was used to align contigs to the IMGT TRBV, TRBD and TRBJ reference genes, and CDR3 was defined following IMGT. Highly expanded clones were defined as clonotypes with a frequency above 0.1%. Shannon entropy was used to measure repertoire diversity, and the Gini coefficient was used to measure V-J evenness. Public clonotypes were defined as clonotypes shared by more than one individual. The raw public data were reprocessed by TCRdb itself: fastp quality trimming at Q25, MiXCR clonotype calling, in-frame beta chains only. Every CDR3 protein is listed once, alongside the most common genes and DNA of its rows. TCRdb, not the original authors, processed these V and J calls. The sample profile shows fewer than 550,000 distinct CDR3 sequences; roughly 16% of them were found once. The ten top clones hold 20% to 25% of the sample.

This clonotype has a count of ten or more. No antigen is known for it. Base qualities are missing; no much larger clone stands one base away. These data are also associated with another study on T cells in Graves' hyperthyroidism and ophthalmopathy. The second study reports: Stable Graves' hyperthyroidism was defined as no progression to ophthalmopathy during 18 months of follow-up. The hyperthyroidism patients were between 18 and 65 years old and newly diagnosed, with a disease duration of less than 2 months. Exclusion was applied to patients with uncontrolled infections, other autoimmune diseases, pregnancy or lactation. Diagnoses were based on clinical symptoms, serum thyroxine and TRAb, thyroid ultrasound and orbital computed tomography. The TCR CDR3 was subjected to a first round of RT-PCR using the HTBI primer set and the Qiagen OneStep RT-PCR kit. Most expanded thyroid clonotypes (frequency above 0.001) were also detected in blood, a finding suggesting that blood repertoires may reflect thyroid immune responses. A model built on a 13 V-J signature distinguished ophthalmopathy from stable hyperthyroidism, reaching 85% to 90% sensitivity and under 84% specificity in cross-validation and 80%/75% in testing. In validation, progression to ophthalmopathy was predicted by the model with around 71% sensitivity and about 72% specificity, a median of around 6.5 months before onset. To identify distinguishing TCR V-J signatures, a discovery cohort of around 98 patients was used, comprising 43 with Graves' ophthalmopathy and some 60 with stable Graves' hyperthyroidism. Prospective prediction of ophthalmopathy was tested in an independent validation cohort of fewer than 20 hyperthyroidism patients and 17 patients who later progressed to ophthalmopathy. For training and testing, the 80 to 100 patients in the discovery cohort were randomly divided in a 7:3 ratio. The study also compared thyroid tissue and blood T-cell repertoires from roughly six Graves' hyperthyroidism patients. After blood sampling, hyperthyroidism patients were treated with methimazole at a starting dose of 30 mg daily, and ophthalmopathy patients were treated with high-dose intravenous methylprednisolone. Libraries were constructed in a second round of multiplex PCR, after which size selection and purification were carried out. The libraries were sequenced on an Illumina HiSeq2000 using paired-end 100 bp reads. SOAPnuke was used to process the raw data, removing reads that contained adapters or uncalled bases, had a mean Phred below 15, or lacked an exact match to the constant primer or identifier. COPE v1.2.5 was used to merge high-quality paired reads, and clonotypes were defined as unique nucleotide sequences. Clonotypes were aligned to IMGT TRBV, TRBD and TRBJ reference segments using MiTCR v1.1. Analysis was restricted to V-J combinations with a frequency above 0.0001, which covered 98% to 99.2% of repertoires. The TCS score was defined as F50 (clonal expansion) divided by E x V (chaos), with BLOSUM62-based TCRdist calculated between CDR3 peptides within each V-J. Welch's t-statistics and random forest reduced 500 to 550 V-J features to 10 to 15, which were used in a naive Bayes classifier (R e1071). No statistical method was used to fix the sample size in advance, and group allocation was not hidden from the investigators. The paper describes TCR Vbeta CDR3 sequencing of fewer than 150 peripheral blood samples, made up of 43 ophthalmopathy patients, 70 to 80 hyperthyroidism patients and 17 progressor patients.

The V and J genes are TRBV7-3 and TRBJ2-3; TRBD2 agrees with 9 junctional bases. Sequencing was performed on peripheral blood mononuclear cells (PBMCs), taken at new diagnosis, from a patient treated with antithyroid drugs. This clonotype was obtained from a woman aged 40-60 years with Graves disease. Donor details come from another sample of the same person, matched by shared clones. The DNA is as follows: TGTGCCAGCAGCTTAACCCCAGCGGGGGGTAAAACAGATACGCAGTATTTT. Its amino acids are CASSLTPAGGKTDTQYF.